A single sample gave rise to the 23 T cell receptor beta chains below, sequenced in a study of cytomegalovirus exposure and HLA in healthy donors. The PCR had 60 Vbeta and 13 Jbeta primers. Clones were read by immunoSEQ multiplex PCR, and TCRdb kept only the in-frame ones, dropping some. Of tens of thousands of clones in the sample, more than 65% were seen once. The specimen sequenced was PBMCs. These receptor sequences come from a girl aged 2-10 years in good health and CMV-seropositive.

The chain combines TRBV7-2 with TRBJ1-1; a possible D gene is TRBD1 (5 bases). The CDR3 loop spans 17 amino acids. Germline lookup yields CDR1 SGHTA and CDR2 FQGNSA. The ends were cut back, 6 bases at V and 4 bases at J, with 24 bases in the middle. The CDR3 here is CASSYGEVISGRTEAFF. In DNA form, the CDR3 reads TGTGCCAGCAGTTATGGGGAGGTGATCTCGGGACGCACTGAAGCTTTCTTT.

The chain combines TRBV10-2 with TRBJ2-2; D is perhaps TRBD1 (5 bases). V dropped 4 bases and J dropped 4 bases, with 10 bases sitting between them. Germline V gene lookup returns CDR1 WSHSY and CDR2 SAAADI. The CDR3 runs to 14 residues. This CDR3 reads CASSAGFGTGELFF. The DNA for the CDR3 is TGCGCCAGCAGTGCAGGGTTCGGCACCGGGGAGCTGTTTTTT.

This chain links TRBV9 with TRBJ1-1, with D hard to call. This CDR3 is 14 amino acids long. V lost 4 bases to trimming and J lost 4 bases, with 14 bases between them. Germline V CDR1 and CDR2: SGDLS, YYNGEE. The CDR3 region is CASSPHTGTTEAFF. In DNA form, the CDR3 reads TGTGCCAGCAGCCCCCATACGGGAACCACTGAAGCTTTCTTT.

The genes are TRBV28 and TRBJ1-5, with unresolved D. Germline V lookup: CDR1 MDHEN, CDR2 SYDVKM. V lost 7 bases and J 3 bases, leaving 16 bases between the germline ends. The CDR3 is 15 amino acids. The CDR3 region has the DNA TGTGCCAGCAAACCTCGACTTAATCCCAATCAGCCCCAGCATTTT. This encodes CASKPRLNPNQPQHF.

This clone occurred a few times. In the same sample, other DNA sequences code for this CDR3. In DNA, the CDR3 is TGTGCCAGCAGTTACTCGAGACAGGGACCTACTGAAGCTTTCTTT. As protein: CASSYSRQGPTEAFF. This chain connects TRBV6-5 to TRBJ1-1, with 7 bases that match TRBD1. The CDR3 loop spans 15 amino acids. Germline CDR1 is MNHEY and CDR2 is SVGAGI. V lost 0 bases to trimming and J lost 5 bases; unmatched junction nucleotides: 6.

The chain has TRBV27 and TRBJ2-7; 9 positions match TRBD2. With 5 bases clipped from V and 6 bases from J, the junction kept 14 bases outside the gene matches. Germline CDR1 MNHEY, CDR2 SMNVEV (reference sequence). The CDR3 covers 16 residues. The CDR3 sequence: CASSPPWAREGLEQYF. For the CDR3, the DNA is TGTGCCAGCAGTCCCCCCTGGGCGCGGGAGGGCCTCGAGCAGTACTTC.

The rearrangement uses TRBV10-3 and TRBJ1-1, with 8 bases matching TRBD1. The CDR3 contains 15 residues. V lost 7 bases and J lost 0; bases outside the gene matches: 7. Germline CDR1 is ENHRY and CDR2 is SYGVKD. CDR3 in amino acids: CAITDRVGMNTEAFF. The CDR3, as DNA: TGTGCCATCACGGACAGGGTTGGTATGAACACTGAAGCTTTCTTT.

This sequence joins TRBV9 and TRBJ2-1; 13 bases match TRBD2. CDR1 is SGDLS and CDR2 is YYNGEE in the germline V gene. The CDR3 is 15 amino acids. J gave up 9 bases and V 3 bases, and 6 bases lay outside the gene matches. The CDR3, as DNA: TGTGCCAGCAGCGCGGGGACTAGCGGGACTCCTGAGCAGTTCTTC. Protein: CASSAGTSGTPEQFF. Filled out from reference TRBV9 and TRBJ2-1, the complete variable domain reads DSGVTQTPKHLITATGQRVTLRCSPRSGDLSVYWYQQSLDQGLQFLIQYYNGEERAKGNILERFSAQQFPDLHSELNLSSLELGDSALYFCASSAGTSGTPEQFFGPGTRLTVL.

The CDR3 DNA follows: TGTGCCAGCAGTCACCTCTTGGGAGGGTACGAGCAGTACTTC. It is translated as CASSHLLGGYEQYF. The genes are TRBV28 and TRBJ2-7; 7 bases match TRBD2. Per germline, CDR1 MDHEN and CDR2 SYDVKM. V lost 5 bases to trimming and J lost 4 bases; unmatched junction nucleotides: 8. The CDR3 totals 14 residues. The variable domain in full, with the rest retrieved from reference TRBV28 and TRBJ2-7, is DVKVTQSSRYLVKRTGEKVFLECVQDMDHENMFWYRQDPGLGLRLIYFSYDVKMKEKGDIPEGYSVSREKKERFSLILESASTNQTSMYLCASSHLLGGYEQYFGPGTRLTVT.

The rearrangement links TRBV14 to TRBJ2-1; a weak D match, TRBD2 (6 bases). The germline gives CDR1 SGHDN, CDR2 FVKESK. V lost 6 bases to trimming and J lost 13 bases, with 22 bases between them. The CDR3 has 14 residues. CDR3: CASSRPGTQGTQFF. The CDR3 coding sequence is TGTGCCAGCAGTCGACCCGGGACTCAAGGCACCCAGTTCTTC.

J is TRBJ2-3 and V is TRBV4-1; D gene unclear. Trimming shortened V by 2 bases and J by 6 bases, and 3 bases separated the two germline ends. The germline V gene has CDR1 MGHRA and CDR2 YSYEKL. The CDR3 extends over 11 amino acids. The CDR3 loop is CASSQSDTQYF. The CDR3 DNA follows: TGCGCCAGCAGCCAATCGGATACGCAGTATTTT.

The chain carries TRBV10-3 and TRBJ1-1; TRBD1 matches at 7 bases. Germline trimming cut 6 bases from V and 1 base from J; bases unmatched to any gene: 5. The CDR3 is 14 residues long. The germline V gene encodes CDR1 ENHRY and CDR2 SYGVKD. CDR3 sequence reads: CAIRTTGENTEAFF. In nucleotides, the CDR3 is TGTGCCATCAGGACCACAGGGGAGAACACTGAAGCTTTCTTT.

The chain uses TRBV29-1 and TRBJ1-1, with D unclear. Germline assignment: CDR1 SQVTM and CDR2 ANQGSEA. CDR3 length: 14 residues. The ends were cut back, 6 bases at V and 1 base at J, with 15 bases in the middle. The CDR3 region is CSVDPGRGNTEAFF. The CDR3 DNA follows: TGCAGCGTGGACCCGGGAAGAGGGAACACTGAAGCTTTCTTT. The variable domain in full, completed from reference TRBV29-1 and TRBJ1-1, reads SAVISQKPSRDICQRGTSLTIQCQVDSQVTMMFWYRQQPGQSLTLIATANQGSEATYESGFVIDKFPISRPNLTFSTLTVSNMSPEDSSIYLCSVDPGRGNTEAFFGQGTRLTVV.

The chain couples TRBV5-1 to TRBJ1-4, with TRBD1 as a possible D gene (6 bases). V dropped 7 bases and J dropped 2 bases, with 18 bases sitting between them. Germline CDR1 and CDR2: SGHRS and YFSETQ. This CDR3 has 16 amino acids. CDR3 residues: CASGPGGTSTNEKLFF. The CDR3 DNA is TGCGCCAGCGGGCCGGGGGGCACGTCCACTAATGAAAAACTGTTTTTT.

This sequence joins TRBV9 and TRBJ2-7; 7 nucleotides line up with TRBD2. Losses at the gene ends were 0 bases for V and 4 bases for J; bases not matched to a gene: 4. Germline values: CDR1 SGDLS, CDR2 YYNGEE. The CDR3 covers 14 residues. As DNA, the CDR3 is TGTGCCAGCAGCGTAGATGGGGGAGGGTACGAGCAGTACTTC. This sequence encodes CASSVDGGGYEQYF.

V gene TRBV6-5 combines with J gene TRBJ2-2, with 7 bases identical to TRBD2. CDR1 is MNHEY and CDR2 is SVGAGI in the germline V gene. V dropped 1 base and J dropped 3; count of bases not matched to a gene: 5. The CDR3 runs 16 residues. The CDR3: CASSYFSGGDTGELFF. DNA of the CDR3: TGTGCCAGCAGTTACTTTTCTGGGGGGGACACCGGGGAGCTGTTTTTT.

The rearrangement uses TRBV27 and TRBJ2-7, with a tentative D call TRBD2 (5 bases). This CDR3 comprises 13 residues. V lost 3 bases, J lost 6 bases, and 12 bases lay in between. Germline CDR1 is MNHEY and CDR2 is SMNVEV (reference sequence). Here the CDR3 DNA reads TGTGCCAGCAGTTTGGTGAGGGAAACCGAGCAGTACTTC. This sequence encodes CASSLVRETEQYF.

V gene TRBV5-1 combines with J gene TRBJ1-2, with 11 bases that match TRBD1. This CDR3 spans 16 amino acids. The germline V gene encodes CDR1 SGHRS and CDR2 YFSETQ. V was pared by 3 bases and J by 7 bases, with 11 bases of the junction left unmatched. The CDR3 nucleotides are TGCGCCAGCAGCTCCGGGACAGGGGGATTTATGAGTGGCTACACCTTC. It is translated as CASSSGTGGFMSGYTF.

The CDR3 DNA follows: TGCGCCAGCAGCTTGGCTCCGGGAGTGGGAGATACGCAGTATTTT. Translated, it gives CASSLAPGVGDTQYF. V gene TRBV5-1 combines with J gene TRBJ2-3; D may be TRBD2 (6 bases). Germline lookup yields CDR1 SGHRS and CDR2 YFSETQ. The V end was cut by 0 bases, the J end by 5 bases, with 13 bases between. The CDR3 extends over 15 amino acids.

V gene TRBV9 combines with J gene TRBJ2-5, with unresolved D. Trimming shortened V by 5 bases and J by 2 bases, and 10 bases separated the two germline ends. The CDR3 is made up of 13 amino acids. Germline loops: CDR1 SGDLS, CDR2 YYNGEE. Here the CDR3 DNA reads TGTGCCAGCAGAAGTAGTGCACAAGAGACCCAGTACTTC. As protein: CASRSSAQETQYF.

The chain recombines TRBV14 with TRBJ2-5; a possible D gene is TRBD2 (5 bases). Germline CDR1 is SGHDN and CDR2 is FVKESK. The CDR3 has 17 amino acids. V was clipped by 2 bases and J by 5 bases, with 21 bases between them. The CDR3 region is CASSQRREFGFGETQYF. CDR3 sequence (DNA): TGTGCCAGCAGCCAAAGAAGGGAGTTCGGGTTTGGGGAGACCCAGTACTTC. Full variable domain (outside the CDR3, taken from reference TRBV14 and TRBJ2-5): EAGVTQFPSHSVIEKGQTVTLRCDPISGHDNLYWYRRVMGKEIKFLLHFVKESKQDESGMPNNRFLAERTGGTYSTLKVQPAELEDSGVYFCASSQRREFGFGETQYFGPGTRLLVL.

The chain combines TRBV28 with TRBJ2-1; tentative D call: TRBD2 (6 bases). This CDR3 contains 16 residues. Germline V CDR1 and CDR2: MDHEN, SYDVKM. With 1 base removed from V and 3 bases from J, the gap between germline ends came to 13 bases. In DNA form, the CDR3 reads TGTGCCAGCAGTTTATTAGCGGCAACTATCTACAATGAGCAGTTCTTC. Its translation: CASSLLAATIYNEQFF.

V gene TRBV15 combines with J gene TRBJ2-5, with 11 positions matching TRBD2. The CDR3 extends over 18 amino acids. Germline lookup yields CDR1 LNHNV and CDR2 YYDKDF (reference sequence). The trim removed 1 base at V and 1 base at J, leaving 8 bases unmatched. In nucleotides, the CDR3 is TGTGCCACCAGCAGAGGAGGAACTAGCGGGAGACCCCAAGAGACCCAGTACTTC. This encodes CATSRGGTSGRPQETQYF.